These 9 T cell receptor beta chains were sequenced from one sample in a study of T cells in Graves' hyperthyroidism and ophthalmopathy. RNA transcripts served as the template for amplifying TCR beta CDR3 regions. HTBI primers were used for first-round RT-PCR of the TCR CDR3. TCRdb reprocessed the multiplex PCR reads with MiXCR, giving one entry per CDR3 protein. The data hold about 400,000 distinct CDR3 sequences, with approximately 14% observed a single time. The material sequenced was blood. The origin of the receptors is a woman aged 55-70 years with Graves' ophthalmopathy.

J is TRBJ2-2 and V is TRBV2; D might be TRBD1 or TRBD2, each matching 6 bases. Germline CDR1 and CDR2: SNHLY and FYNNEI. V lost 4 bases, J lost 7 bases, and 10 bases lay in between. This CDR3 contains 13 residues. The CDR3 here is CASSGGAGGELFF. Written as DNA, the CDR3 is TGTGCCAGCAGTGGGGGGGCCGGCGGGGAGCTGTTTTTT.

This clonotype was found many times. The V and J genes are TRBV5-1 and TRBJ1-2; D not resolved. CDR3 length equals 14 residues. Germline CDR1 SGHRS, CDR2 YFSETQ. Trimming cost V 0 bases and J 0 bases, with 6 bases left between them. DNA of the CDR3: TGCGCCAGCAGCTTGGACAGCCCTAACTATGGCTACACCTTC. Amino acids: CASSLDSPNYGYTF.

In its sample, this clonotype was seen a few times. The chain employs TRBV20-1 and TRBJ1-5, with 10 bases fitting TRBD1. Germline trimming cut 5 bases from V and 5 bases from J; bases unmatched to any gene: 9. CDR3 length: 15 residues. Germline CDR1 and CDR2: DFQATT and SNEGSKA (reference sequence). This CDR3 is CSALPGTGDHQPQHF. CDR3 DNA: TGCAGTGCTTTACCTGGGACAGGGGACCATCAGCCCCAGCATTTT.

This clonotype was observed a few times. The chain links TRBV7-2 to TRBJ2-3; D is possibly TRBD2 (6 bases). The CDR3 is made up of 17 amino acids. The germline CDR1 and CDR2 sequences are SGHTA and FQGNSA. V was shortened by 2 bases and J by 0 bases, with 15 bases between the two germline ends. This chain's CDR3 is CASSLWQVGTSTDTQYF. CDR3 nucleotide sequence: TGTGCCAGCAGCTTATGGCAAGTCGGGACTAGCACAGATACGCAGTATTTT.

This clonotype appeared a few times. The chain joins TRBV28 to TRBJ2-3; 11 bases fit TRBD2. CDR3 length: 15 amino acids. CDR1 is MDHEN, CDR2 SYDVKM, per germline. Unmatched junction bases numbered 8, after V lost 8 bases and J lost 4 bases. The CDR3 DNA reads as TGTGCCAGCCCTCCACTAGCGGGAGTGGCAGATACGCAGTATTTT. Protein sequence: CASPPLAGVADTQYF. Combining the CDR3 with reference TRBV28 and TRBJ2-3 gives the whole variable domain DVKVTQSSRYLVKRTGEKVFLECVQDMDHENMFWYRQDPGLGLRLIYFSYDVKMKEKGDIPEGYSVSREKKERFSLILESASTNQTSMYLCASPPLAGVADTQYFGPGTRLTVL.

The chain couples TRBV9 to TRBJ2-7; maybe TRBD2 (6 bases). The CDR3 is 14 residues long. Germline values: CDR1 SGDLS, CDR2 YYNGEE. V shed 3 bases and J shed 3 bases, with 13 bases lying between them. The CDR3 region is CASSATSRSYEQYF. For the CDR3, the DNA is TGTGCCAGCAGCGCTACTAGCAGGAGCTACGAGCAGTACTTC.

The chain employs TRBV20-1 and TRBJ1-6; 8 bases are shared with TRBD1. Germline trimming cut 6 bases from V and 7 bases from J; bases unmatched to any gene: 5. Germline CDR1 DFQATT, CDR2 SNEGSKA (reference sequence). CDR3 size: 13 residues. The CDR3 sequence: CSATGTGNSPLHF. The CDR3 nucleotides are TGCAGTGCAACCGGGACAGGCAATTCACCCCTCCACTTT.

This clonotype was observed a handful of times. This chain uses TRBV12-3 or TRBV12-4 with TRBJ2-1; D perhaps matches TRBD1 (5 bases). V lost 6 bases and J lost 5, with 11 bases in between. The length of the CDR3 is 13 residues. CDR3 DNA sequence: TGTGCCAGCAGGCCGTCGACAGACAATGAGCAGTTCTTC. Residues: CASRPSTDNEQFF.

This clonotype was seen repeatedly, ten times or more. This chain connects TRBV28 to TRBJ1-5; 9 nucleotides align to TRBD1. The length of the CDR3 is 14 residues. J was trimmed by 4 bases and V by 6 bases; bases with no gene match: 4. Germline V gene sequence: CDR1 MDHEN, CDR2 SYDVKM. The CDR3 spells CASRPQGANQPQHF. Here the CDR3 DNA reads TGTGCCAGCAGGCCACAGGGGGCAAATCAGCCCCAGCATTTT.